This entry is about one TCR beta chain. V gave up 1 base and J gave up 3 bases, with 14 bases separating them. The CDR3 covers 16 residues. CDR1 is SGHDN, CDR2 FVKESK, per germline. The sample is drawn from a study of control samples from healthy donors and cancer patients. TCRdb keeps only in-frame clones here, not all; method: immunoSEQ multiplex PCR. Among 5,500 to 8,500 clones listed, 65% to 80% were seen once. Sequencing was carried out using formalin-fixed, paraffin-embedded tissue. This chain links TRBV14 with TRBJ2-3; weak D call: TRBD1 (5 bases). The sequence was obtained from a male donor with melanoma. The CDR3 DNA is TGTGCCAGCAGCCAAGGGCGACAGAGCTTTACAGATACGCAGTATTTT. It is translated as CASSQGRQSFTDTQYF.